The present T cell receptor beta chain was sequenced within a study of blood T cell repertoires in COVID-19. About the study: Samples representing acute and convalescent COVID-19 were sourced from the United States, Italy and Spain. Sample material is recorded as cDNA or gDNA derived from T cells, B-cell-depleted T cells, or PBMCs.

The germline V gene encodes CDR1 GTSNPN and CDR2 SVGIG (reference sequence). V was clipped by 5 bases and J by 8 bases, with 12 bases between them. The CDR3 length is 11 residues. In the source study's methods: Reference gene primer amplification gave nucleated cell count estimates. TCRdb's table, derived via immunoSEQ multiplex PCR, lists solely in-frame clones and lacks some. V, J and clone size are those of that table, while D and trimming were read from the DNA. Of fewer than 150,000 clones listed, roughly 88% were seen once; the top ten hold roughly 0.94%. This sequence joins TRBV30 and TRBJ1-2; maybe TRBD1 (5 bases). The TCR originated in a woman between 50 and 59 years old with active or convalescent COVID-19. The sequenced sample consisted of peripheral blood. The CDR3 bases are TGTGCCTGGTCGGGGGGTAGGGGCTACACCTTC. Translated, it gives CAWSGGRGYTF.